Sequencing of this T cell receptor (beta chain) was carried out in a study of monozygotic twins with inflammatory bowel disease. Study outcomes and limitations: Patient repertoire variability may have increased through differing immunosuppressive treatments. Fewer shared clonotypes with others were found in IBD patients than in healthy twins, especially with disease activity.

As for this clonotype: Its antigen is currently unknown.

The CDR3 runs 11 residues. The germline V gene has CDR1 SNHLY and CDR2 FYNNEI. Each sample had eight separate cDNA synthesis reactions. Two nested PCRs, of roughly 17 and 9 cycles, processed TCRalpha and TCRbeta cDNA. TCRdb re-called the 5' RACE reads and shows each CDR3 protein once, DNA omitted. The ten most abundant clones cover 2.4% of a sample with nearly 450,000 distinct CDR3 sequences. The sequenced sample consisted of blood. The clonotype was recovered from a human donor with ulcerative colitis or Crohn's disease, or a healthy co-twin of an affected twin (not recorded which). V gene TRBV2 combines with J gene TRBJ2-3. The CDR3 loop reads CASSEGVFKYF. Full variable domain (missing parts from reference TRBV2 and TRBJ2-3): EPEVTQTPSHQVTQMGQEVILRCVPISNHLYFYWYRQILGQKVEFLVSFYNNEISEKSEIFDDQFSVERPDGSNFTLKIRSTKLEDSAMYFCASSEGVFKYFGPGTRLTVL.